Described below is a single TCR beta chain sequence and its context. TCRdb reprocessed the PCR reads with MiXCR, giving one entry per CDR3 protein. The sample includes about 510,000 distinct CDR3 sequences, 20% to 25% of them seen just once. The data are from a study of molecular identifiers for immune sequencing clone quantification. The CDR3 covers 14 residues. J gave up 7 bases and V 2 bases, and 3 bases lay outside the gene matches. Germline CDR1 is SGHRS and CDR2 is YFSETQ. The source is a human donor in good health. Some libraries in this study had Jurkat cell RNA spiked in. Sequencing was performed on naive CD8+ T cells from blood, with Jurkat cell RNA spiked in. As for subset: FACS-sorted CD8+CD4-CCR7+CD45RA+ naive T cells. V and J are TRBV5-1 and TRBJ2-1, with 10 bases identical to TRBD1. The CDR3 coding sequence is TGCGCCAGCAGCTTCGGACAGGGGGTAAATGAGCAGTTCTTC. Its protein is CASSFGQGVNEQFF.